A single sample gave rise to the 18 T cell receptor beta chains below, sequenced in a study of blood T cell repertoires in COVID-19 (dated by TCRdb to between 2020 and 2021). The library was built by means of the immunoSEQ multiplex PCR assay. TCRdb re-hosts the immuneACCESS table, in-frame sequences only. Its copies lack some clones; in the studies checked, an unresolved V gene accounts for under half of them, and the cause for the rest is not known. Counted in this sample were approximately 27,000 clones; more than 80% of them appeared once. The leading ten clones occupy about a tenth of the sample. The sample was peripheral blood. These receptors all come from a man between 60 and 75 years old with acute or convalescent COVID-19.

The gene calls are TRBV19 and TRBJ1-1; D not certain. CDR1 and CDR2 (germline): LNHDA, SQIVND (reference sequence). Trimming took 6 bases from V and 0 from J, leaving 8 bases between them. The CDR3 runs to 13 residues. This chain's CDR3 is CASSQQVNTEAFF. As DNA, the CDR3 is TGTGCCAGTAGCCAGCAGGTGAACACTGAAGCTTTCTTT. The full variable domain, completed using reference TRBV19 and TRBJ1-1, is DGGITQSPKYLFRKEGQNVTLSCEQNLNHDAMYWYRQDPGQGLRLIYYSQIVNDFQKGDIAEGYSVSREKKESFPLTVTSAQKNPTAFYLCASSQQVNTEAFFGQGTRLTVV.

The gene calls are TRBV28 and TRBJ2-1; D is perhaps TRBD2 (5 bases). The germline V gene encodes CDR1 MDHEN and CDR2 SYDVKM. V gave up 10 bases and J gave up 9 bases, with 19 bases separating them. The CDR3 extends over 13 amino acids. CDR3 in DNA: TGTGCCACCGAGACTAACGAGAATGTTGAGCAGTTCTTC. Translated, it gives CATETNENVEQFF.

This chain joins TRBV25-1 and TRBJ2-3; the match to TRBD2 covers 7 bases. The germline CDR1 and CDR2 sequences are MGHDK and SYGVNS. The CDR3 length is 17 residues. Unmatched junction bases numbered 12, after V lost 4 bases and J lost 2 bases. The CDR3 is CASSGGRGRYFTDTQYF. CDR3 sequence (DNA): TGTGCCAGCAGTGGGGGGAGGGGTCGGTACTTCACAGATACGCAGTATTTT.

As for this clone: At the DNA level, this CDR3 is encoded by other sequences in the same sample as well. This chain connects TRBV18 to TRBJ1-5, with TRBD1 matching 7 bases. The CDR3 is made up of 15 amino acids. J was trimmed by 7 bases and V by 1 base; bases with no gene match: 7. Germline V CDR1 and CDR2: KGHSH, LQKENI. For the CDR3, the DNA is TGTGCCAGCTCACCACTGCAGGGGGAAGGCCAGCCCCAGCATTTT. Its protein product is CASSPLQGEGQPQHF.

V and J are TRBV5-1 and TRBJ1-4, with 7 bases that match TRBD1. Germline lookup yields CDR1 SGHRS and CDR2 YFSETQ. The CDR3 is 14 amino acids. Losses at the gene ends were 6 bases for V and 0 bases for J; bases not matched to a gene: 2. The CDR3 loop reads CASKGQSTNEKLFF. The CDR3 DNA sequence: TGCGCCAGCAAGGGACAGTCAACTAATGAAAAACTGTTTTTT.

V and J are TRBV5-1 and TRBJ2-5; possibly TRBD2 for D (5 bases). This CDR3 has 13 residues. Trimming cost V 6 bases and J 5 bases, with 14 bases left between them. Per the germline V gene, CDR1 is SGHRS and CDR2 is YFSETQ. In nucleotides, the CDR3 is TGCGCCAGCAATCTAGTCGGGGTTGAGACCCAGTACTTC. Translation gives CASNLVGVETQYF.

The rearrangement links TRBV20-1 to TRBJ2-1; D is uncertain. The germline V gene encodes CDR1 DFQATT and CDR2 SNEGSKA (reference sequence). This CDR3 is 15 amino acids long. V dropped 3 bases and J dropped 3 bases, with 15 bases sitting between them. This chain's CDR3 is CSASSQLTNYNEQFF. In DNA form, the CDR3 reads TGCAGTGCTAGTTCCCAGCTAACTAACTACAATGAGCAGTTCTTC.

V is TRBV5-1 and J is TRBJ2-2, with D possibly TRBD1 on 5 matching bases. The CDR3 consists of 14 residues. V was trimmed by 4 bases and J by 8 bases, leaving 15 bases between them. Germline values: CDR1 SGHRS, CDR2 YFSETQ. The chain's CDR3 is CASSPDSGVGELFF. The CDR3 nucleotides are TGCGCCAGCAGCCCTGACAGTGGGGTTGGGGAGCTGTTTTTT.

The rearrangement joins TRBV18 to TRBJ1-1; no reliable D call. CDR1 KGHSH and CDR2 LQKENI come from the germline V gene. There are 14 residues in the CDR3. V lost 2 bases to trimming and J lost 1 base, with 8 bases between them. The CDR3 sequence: CASSPSPGNTEAFF. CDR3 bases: TGTGCCAGCTCACCATCTCCAGGGAACACTGAAGCTTTCTTT.

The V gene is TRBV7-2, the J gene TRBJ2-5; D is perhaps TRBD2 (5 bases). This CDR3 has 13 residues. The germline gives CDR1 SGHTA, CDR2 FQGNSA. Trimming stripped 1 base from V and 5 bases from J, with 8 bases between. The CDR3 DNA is TGTGCCAGCAGCTTAGGGTCGGGGGAGACCCAGTACTTC. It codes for CASSLGSGETQYF.

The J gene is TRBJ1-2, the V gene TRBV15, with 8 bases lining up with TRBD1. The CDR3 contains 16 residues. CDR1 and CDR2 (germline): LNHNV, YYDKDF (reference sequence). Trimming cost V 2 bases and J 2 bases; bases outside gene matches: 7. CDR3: CATSRSRTGLNYGYTF. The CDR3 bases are TGTGCCACCAGCAGATCCCGGACAGGGCTAAACTATGGCTACACCTTC.

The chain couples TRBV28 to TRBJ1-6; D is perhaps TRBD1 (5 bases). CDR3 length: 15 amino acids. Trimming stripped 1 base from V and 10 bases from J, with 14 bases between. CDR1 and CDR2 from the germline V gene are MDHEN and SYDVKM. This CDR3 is CASSLSVQGLSPLHF. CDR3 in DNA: TGTGCCAGCAGTTTATCCGTCCAGGGATTATCACCCCTCCACTTT.

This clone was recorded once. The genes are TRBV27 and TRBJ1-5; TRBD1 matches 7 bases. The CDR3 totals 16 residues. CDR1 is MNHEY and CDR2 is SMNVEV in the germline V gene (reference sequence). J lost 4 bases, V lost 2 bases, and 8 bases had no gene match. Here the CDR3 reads CASSLVGGRGNQPQHF. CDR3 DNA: TGTGCCAGCAGTTTAGTCGGGGGCAGGGGGAATCAGCCCCAGCATTTT.

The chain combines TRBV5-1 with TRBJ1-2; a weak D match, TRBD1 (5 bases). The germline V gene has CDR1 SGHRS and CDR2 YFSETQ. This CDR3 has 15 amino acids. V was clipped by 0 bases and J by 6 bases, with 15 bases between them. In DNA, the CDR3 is TGCGCCAGCAGCTTGGATGGGGCCAGTGAGGATGGCTACACCTTC. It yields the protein CASSLDGASEDGYTF.

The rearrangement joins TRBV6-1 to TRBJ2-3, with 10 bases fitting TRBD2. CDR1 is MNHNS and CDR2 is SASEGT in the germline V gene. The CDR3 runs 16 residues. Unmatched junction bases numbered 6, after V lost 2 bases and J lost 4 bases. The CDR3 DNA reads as TGTGCCAGCAGTGAATTAGCGGGAGGAAGGGCAGATACGCAGTATTTT. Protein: CASSELAGGRADTQYF.

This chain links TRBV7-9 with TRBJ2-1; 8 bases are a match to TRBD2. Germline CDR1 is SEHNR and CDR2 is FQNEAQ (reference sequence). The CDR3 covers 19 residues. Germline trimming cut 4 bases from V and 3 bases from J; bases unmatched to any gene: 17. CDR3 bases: TGTGCCAGCAGCTACCCGGGAGGGGCCATCCCGACTAGCTACAATGAGCAGTTCTTC. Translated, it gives CASSYPGGAIPTSYNEQFF. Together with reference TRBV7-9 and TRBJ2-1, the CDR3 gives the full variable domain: DTGVSQNPRHKITKRGQNVTFRCDPISEHNRLYWYRQTLGQGPEFLTYFQNEAQLEKSRLLSDRFSAERPKGSFSTLEIQRTEQGDSAMYLCASSYPGGAIPTSYNEQFFGPGTRLTVL.

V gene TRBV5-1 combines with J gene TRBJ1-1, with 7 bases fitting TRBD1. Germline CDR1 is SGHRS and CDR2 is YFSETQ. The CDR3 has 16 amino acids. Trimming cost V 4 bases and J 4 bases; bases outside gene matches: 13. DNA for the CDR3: TGCGCCAGCAGCATGACAGGGAACCTGCTAGGCACTGAAGCTTTCTTT. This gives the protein CASSMTGNLLGTEAFF.

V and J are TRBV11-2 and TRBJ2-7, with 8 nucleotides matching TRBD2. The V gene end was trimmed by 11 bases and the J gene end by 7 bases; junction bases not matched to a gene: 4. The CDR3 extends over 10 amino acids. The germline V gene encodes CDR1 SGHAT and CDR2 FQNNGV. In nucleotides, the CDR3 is TGTGCCTCCGGGGGGGTAGAGCAGTACTTC. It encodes CASGGVEQYF.